The 24 T cell receptor beta chains presented below share a single source sample, sequenced in a study of control samples from healthy donors and cancer patients. TCRdb's copy holds only in-frame clones and misses some; the assay was immunoSEQ multiplex PCR. The sample comprises 75,000 to 95,000 clones, around 84% of which are singletons, and around 35% rests with the top ten. Sequenced material: PBMCs. The receptor source for this set is a man aged 65-85 years with lung cancer.

The rearrangement links TRBV3-1 (or the pseudogene TRBV3-2) to TRBJ1-5; no clear D. This CDR3 spans 13 amino acids. Trimming removed 4 bases from V and 7 bases from J, with 11 bases in between. Germline CDR1 and CDR2: LGHDT and YNNKEL (reference sequence). CDR3 sequence: CASSLGSTQPQHF. The CDR3 coding sequence is TGTGCCAGCAGCCTGGGTTCCACGCAGCCCCAGCATTTT.

The rearrangement joins TRBV10-2 to TRBJ1-3, with D uncertain. This CDR3 comprises 15 residues. Germline assignment: CDR1 WSHSY and CDR2 SAAADI. Trimming shortened V by 2 bases and J by 0 bases, and 8 bases separated the two germline ends. CDR3 sequence reads: CASSEMGSSGNTIYF. For the CDR3, the DNA is TGCGCCAGCAGTGAGATGGGGTCCTCTGGAAACACCATATATTTT.

This clone was recorded once. V is TRBV7-2 and J is TRBJ1-5; no reliable D call. Germline V gene data show CDR1 as SGHTA and CDR2 as FQGNSA. Trimming cost V 0 bases and J 7 bases, with 4 bases left between them. The CDR3 contains 12 residues. DNA of the CDR3: TGTGCCAGCAGCTTAGCCCGACAGCCCCAGCATTTT. Residues: CASSLARQPQHF.

V usage is TRBV7-9 and J usage is TRBJ1-5; D remains unclear. The CDR3 has 12 amino acids. Trimming shortened V by 4 bases and J by 5 bases, and 6 bases separated the two germline ends. The germline V gene has CDR1 SEHNR and CDR2 FQNEAQ (reference sequence). CDR3 loop: CASSSGDQPQHF. As DNA, the CDR3 is TGTGCCAGCAGCTCCGGCGATCAGCCCCAGCATTTT.

The V gene is TRBV19, the J gene TRBJ2-2; TRBD1 might be the D (6 bases). CDR3 length: 15 residues. Germline CDR1 LNHDA, CDR2 SQIVND (reference sequence). V was clipped by 9 bases and J by 1 base, with 15 bases between them. The CDR3 DNA reads TGTGCCAGCTTAAAATGGGGGCGGAACACCGGGGAGCTGTTTTTT. Its translation is CASLKWGRNTGELFF.

The chain uses TRBV5-1 and TRBJ2-7; D call uncertain. The CDR3 is 15 residues long. The ends were cut back, 4 bases at V and 4 bases at J, with 18 bases in the middle. CDR1 is SGHRS, CDR2 YFSETQ, per germline. The CDR3 DNA sequence: TGCGCCAGCAGCCGGCTCATAGGCCCCGAGTACGAGCAGTACTTC. Residues: CASSRLIGPEYEQYF.

V is TRBV18 and J is TRBJ2-3; TRBD2 aligns across 13 bases. CDR1 KGHSH and CDR2 LQKENI come from the germline V gene. The V segment lost 6 bases and the J segment 3 bases; nucleotides outside the gene matches: 6. The CDR3 is 16 amino acids. The chain's CDR3 is CASSLTSGGLTDTQYF. CDR3 coding DNA: TGTGCCAGCTCCCTGACTAGCGGGGGGCTGACAGATACGCAGTATTTT.

The V gene is TRBV4-3, the J gene TRBJ1-4, with 11 bases identical to TRBD1. J was trimmed by 15 bases and V by 5 bases; bases with no gene match: 5. The germline gives CDR1 LGHNA, CDR2 YSLEER. This CDR3 is 12 amino acids long. CDR3 residues: CASSEGQGVMFF. The CDR3 DNA reads as TGCGCCAGCAGCGAGGGACAGGGGGTTATGTTTTTT.

V usage is TRBV9 and J usage is TRBJ2-1; 11 nucleotides agree with TRBD2. The CDR3 spans 16 residues. V shed 3 bases and J 9 bases; nucleotides not matched to a gene: 11. Germline values: CDR1 SGDLS, CDR2 YYNGEE. CDR3 DNA: TGTGCCAGCAGCGACGGGCTAGCGGGGGGTATTGGTGAGCAGTTCTTC. As protein: CASSDGLAGGIGEQFF.

The genes are TRBV7-2 and TRBJ2-3; unclear D gene. This CDR3 is built from 14 residues. The V gene's germline CDR1 is SGHTA and CDR2 FQGNSA. With 0 bases removed from V and 4 bases from J, the gap between germline ends came to 8 bases. The CDR3 bases are TGTGCCAGCAGCTTAGCCGGCCGCCCAGATACGCAGTATTTT. It translates to CASSLAGRPDTQYF.

The CDR3 spells CSVDSGSSTDTQYF. The CDR3 DNA follows: TGCAGCGTTGACAGCGGCTCTAGCACAGATACGCAGTATTTT. The rearrangement uses TRBV29-1 and TRBJ2-3, with D perhaps TRBD2 (5 bases). The CDR3 has 14 amino acids. The germline V and J ends were trimmed by 3 bases and 0 bases, with 10 bases remaining between them. Germline lookup yields CDR1 SQVTM and CDR2 ANQGSEA.

The chain links TRBV7-9 to TRBJ1-2; D gene ambiguous. CDR1 SEHNR and CDR2 FQNEAQ come from the germline V gene (reference sequence). V was shortened by 1 base and J by 0 bases, with 12 bases between the two germline ends. The CDR3 is made up of 16 amino acids. CDR3 protein: CASSLGRVRANYGYTF. In nucleotides, the CDR3 is TGTGCCAGCAGCTTAGGTAGGGTCCGAGCTAACTATGGCTACACCTTC.

V gene TRBV5-1 combines with J gene TRBJ2-4; D call uncertain. Germline loops: CDR1 SGHRS, CDR2 YFSETQ. Trimming shortened V by 5 bases and J by 3 bases, and 12 bases separated the two germline ends. CDR3 size: 14 residues. The chain's CDR3 is CASSVGWDKNIQYF. CDR3 nucleotide sequence: TGCGCCAGCAGTGTAGGGTGGGACAAAAACATTCAGTACTTC. Based on the CDR3 plus reference TRBV5-1 and TRBJ2-4, the full variable domain is KAGVTQTPRYLIKTRGQQVTLSCSPISGHRSVSWYQQTPGQGLQFLFEYFSETQRNKGNFPGRFSGRQFSNSRSEMNVSTLELGDSALYLCASSVGWDKNIQYFGAGTRLSVL.

This sequence joins TRBV12-5 and TRBJ2-1, with TRBD1 identical over 9 bases. Looked up from germline, CDR1 is LGHNT and CDR2 is FRNRAP. This CDR3 is built from 14 residues. Trimming removed 7 bases from V and 3 bases from J; junction bases left unmatched: 4. The CDR3 loop is CASVPGQGYNEQFF. The CDR3 bases are TGTGCTAGTGTACCGGGACAGGGCTACAATGAGCAGTTCTTC.

Concerning this clone itself: One end of the junction fails to match germline, which may point to a read error. Distinct nucleotide sequences in the sample also encode this CDR3. V gene TRBV3-1 (or the pseudogene TRBV3-2) combines with J gene TRBJ2-7, with TRBD2 matching 8 bases. Germline CDR1 LGHDT, CDR2 YNNKEL (reference sequence). This CDR3 region has 15 residues. The CDR3 region has the DNA TGCGCCACCAGCCCGGGGGGGGGACGTCCCTACGAGCAGTACTTC. Its translation: CATSPGGGRPYEQYF.

The chain combines TRBV4-1 with TRBJ1-2; tentative D call: TRBD1 (6 bases). CDR1 and CDR2 from the germline V gene are MGHRA and YSYEKL. The CDR3 spans 16 residues. V dropped 4 bases and J dropped 6 bases, with 21 bases sitting between them. CDR3 region: CASSLRGRDSLDGYTF. In nucleotides, the CDR3 is TGCGCCAGCAGCCTCAGGGGTAGGGACTCGTTGGATGGCTACACCTTC.

A single count supports this clone. This chain uses TRBV6-5 with TRBJ2-7; 10 nucleotides line up with TRBD1. V shed 4 bases, J shed 3 bases, and the junction held 6 bases outside the gene matches. This CDR3 spans 15 amino acids. CDR1 and CDR2 (germline): MNHEY, SVGAGI. The CDR3 spells CASSSSGTGDYEQYF. CDR3 bases: TGTGCCAGCAGTTCGTCCGGGACAGGGGACTACGAGCAGTACTTC.

The chain has TRBV5-1 and TRBJ2-1; a possible D gene is TRBD2 (5 bases). The CDR3 has 11 amino acids. The germline V and J ends were trimmed by 7 bases and 10 bases, with 12 bases remaining between them. Germline CDR1 and CDR2: SGHRS and YFSETQ. The CDR3 spells CASREGSEQFF. CDR3 nucleotides: TGCGCCAGCCGCGAGGGCTCGGAGCAGTTCTTC.

The chain is built from TRBV28 and TRBJ2-7; the match to TRBD1 covers 7 bases. Germline values: CDR1 MDHEN, CDR2 SYDVKM. Trimming removed 2 bases from V and 5 bases from J; junction bases left unmatched: 9. The CDR3 covers 15 residues. The CDR3 region is CASSLTDRMGHEQYF. The CDR3, as DNA: TGTGCCAGCAGTTTAACGGACAGGATGGGGCACGAGCAGTACTTC.

J is TRBJ2-1 and V is TRBV11-2; the match to TRBD2 covers 10 bases. With 6 bases clipped from V and 3 bases from J, the junction kept 5 bases outside the gene matches. This CDR3 contains 15 residues. Germline CDR1 is SGHAT and CDR2 is FQNNGV. Written as DNA, the CDR3 is TGTGCCAGCAGGACCGGGACTAGCGTCTACAATGAGCAGTTCTTC. Amino acid sequence: CASRTGTSVYNEQFF.

This chain links TRBV27 with TRBJ2-5; D is perhaps TRBD1 (5 bases). V was clipped by 2 bases and J by 4 bases, with 8 bases between them. This CDR3 is 13 amino acids long. Germline lookup yields CDR1 MNHEY and CDR2 SMNVEV (reference sequence). The CDR3 DNA reads as TGTGCCAGCAGTTTACGACAGAGAGAGACCCAGTACTTC. It is translated as CASSLRQRETQYF.

The chain recombines TRBV3-1 (or the pseudogene TRBV3-2) with TRBJ1-3; TRBD1 matches at 7 bases. The CDR3 sequence is 14 residues long. The trim removed 3 bases at V and 4 bases at J, leaving 3 bases unmatched. Looked up from germline, CDR1 is LGHDT and CDR2 is YNNKEL (reference sequence). The CDR3 spells CASSQRGLGNTIYF. DNA of the CDR3: TGTGCCAGCAGCCAGAGGGGGCTCGGAAACACCATATATTTT.

In this sample, this clone turned up a few times. CDR3 nucleotide sequence: TGTGCCAGCAGCACCCACGGACAGGGCTCCTACGAGCAGTACTTC. Residues: CASSTHGQGSYEQYF. The rearrangement uses TRBV11-2 and TRBJ2-7, with 8 bases aligning to TRBD1. Germline CDR1 SGHAT, CDR2 FQNNGV. The CDR3 consists of 15 residues. The J segment lost 0 bases and the V segment lost 5 bases, leaving 6 bases of the junction unmatched.

The sample holds one count of this clone. The V call is TRBV19, the J call TRBJ2-6; TRBD1 matches 7 bases. This CDR3 contains 16 residues. Germline V gives CDR1 LNHDA, CDR2 SQIVND (reference sequence). The ends lost 4 bases at V and 0 bases at J; junction bases unmatched: 3. CDR3 sequence: CASSRGQSSGANVLTF. The DNA of the CDR3 is TGTGCCAGTAGTAGGGGACAGTCCTCTGGGGCCAACGTCCTGACTTTC.